The 22 T cell receptor beta chains presented below share a single source sample, sequenced in a study of human T cells and chemical hapten exposure. Using its own MiXCR run on the RACE reads, TCRdb lists one record per CDR3 protein. This table holds a few hundred thousand distinct CDR3 sequences, approximately 5.1% found once. Time point noted: patch test 1, 2 weeks after DPC sensitization. Treatment given: therapeutic diphenylcyclopropenone sensitization with weekly scalp DPC. The sequencing here drew on whole blood, taken in connection with sensitization to the hapten diphenylcyclopropenone (DPC). Source of these receptors: a woman in her fifties or sixties with alopecia areata. Some clones in this sample may be carry-over from other donors' samples.

This clonotype was found many times. The rearrangement uses TRBV7-9 and TRBJ1-1, with 8 bases aligning to TRBD1. The CDR3 runs 15 residues. Trimming removed 5 bases from V and 7 bases from J; junction bases left unmatched: 12. Germline V gene lookup returns CDR1 SEHNR and CDR2 FQNEAQ (reference sequence). The CDR3 DNA sequence: TGTGCCAGCAGCCGACGGACAGGGTTACAGGGTGAAGCTTTCTTT. Translation: CASSRRTGLQGEAFF.

This clonotype was seen repeatedly, ten times or more. This chain joins TRBV11-2 and TRBJ2-3; D may be TRBD2 (5 bases). Trimming left V 8 bases short and J 6 bases short, with 12 bases between. This CDR3 has 12 amino acids. Germline assignment: CDR1 SGHAT and CDR2 FQNNGV. CDR3 protein: CASRGPADTQYF. The CDR3 bases are TGTGCCAGCCGAGGGCCCGCCGATACGCAGTATTTT.

This clonotype occurred many times. The V call is TRBV7-9, the J call TRBJ2-7, with TRBD2 as a possible D gene (5 bases). Germline CDR1 is SEHNR and CDR2 is FQNEAQ (reference sequence). This CDR3 is 14 amino acids long. Trimming stripped 5 bases from V and 4 bases from J, with 15 bases between. The CDR3 protein is CASSTTGSGYEQYF. In DNA form, the CDR3 reads TGTGCCAGCAGCACGACGGGGTCCGGGTACGAGCAGTACTTC.

Many counts were recorded for this clonotype. The CDR3, as DNA: TGTGCCAGCAGCACACTGACTAGCGGGAGGTCTGAGCAGTTCTTC. This codes for CASSTLTSGRSEQFF. V is TRBV9 and J is TRBJ2-1, with 13 bases lining up with TRBD2. This CDR3 is built from 15 residues. In germline, CDR1 is SGDLS, CDR2 YYNGEE. The trim removed 4 bases at V and 9 bases at J, leaving 7 bases unmatched.

This clonotype came up many times. V is TRBV20-1 and J is TRBJ2-3, with TRBD2 identical over 7 bases. The CDR3 consists of 14 residues. V shed 5 bases and J 3 bases; nucleotides not matched to a gene: 8. CDR1 is DFQATT and CDR2 is SNEGSKA in the germline V gene (reference sequence). DNA of the CDR3: TGCAGTGCTTCACGGGAGGCGGATACAGATACGCAGTATTTT. Translation gives CSASREADTDTQYF.

V usage is TRBV27 and J usage is TRBJ2-3; perhaps TRBD1 as D (5 bases). CDR3 length: 15 amino acids. Germline V gene lookup returns CDR1 MNHEY and CDR2 SMNVEV (reference sequence). V dropped 1 base and J dropped 3 bases, with 11 bases sitting between them. CDR3 amino acids: CASSLFLQGTDTQYF. The CDR3 nucleotides read TGTGCCAGCAGTTTATTTTTGCAGGGAACAGATACGCAGTATTTT.

This clonotype was detected many times. The CDR3 is CASSSGTSGHTDTQYF. The DNA for the CDR3 is TGTGCCAGCAGCTCAGGGACTAGCGGGCACACAGATACGCAGTATTTT. V usage is TRBV7-2 and J usage is TRBJ2-3; the match to TRBD2 covers 12 bases. V gave up 4 bases and J gave up 2 bases; unmatched junction bases: 4. The germline gives CDR1 SGHTA, CDR2 FQGNSA. CDR3 length: 16 residues.

The sample holds many counts of this clonotype. The chain uses TRBV9 and TRBJ2-3; 11 nucleotides match TRBD2. This CDR3 contains 13 residues. Germline V lookup: CDR1 SGDLS, CDR2 YYNGEE. Trimming removed 5 bases from V and 4 bases from J; junction bases left unmatched: 0. The CDR3 is CASSSGGADTQYF. The CDR3 bases are TGTGCCAGCAGTAGCGGGGGGGCAGATACGCAGTATTTT.

This clonotype was detected ten times or more. This chain links TRBV9 with TRBJ2-3; the D gene is possibly TRBD1 (6 bases). CDR3 length equals 15 residues. The germline V and J ends were trimmed by 4 bases and 4 bases, with 16 bases remaining between them. The germline gives CDR1 SGDLS, CDR2 YYNGEE. The CDR3 sequence: CASSPRPGVADTQYF. The DNA of the CDR3 is TGTGCCAGCAGCCCCCGGCCAGGGGTGGCAGATACGCAGTATTTT.

V and J are TRBV3-1 and TRBJ1-2; D call uncertain. Trimming left V 2 bases short and J 3 bases short, with 16 bases between. There are 16 residues in the CDR3. From germline, CDR1 is LGHDT and CDR2 YNNKEL (reference sequence). The CDR3 bases are TGTGCCAGCAGCCAATACACCGGCCTTAACGACTATGGCTACACCTTC. Its protein product is CASSQYTGLNDYGYTF. Using reference TRBV3-1 and TRBJ1-2 for the parts outside the CDR3, the full variable domain is DTAVSQTPKYLVTQMGNDKSIKCEQNLGHDTMYWYKQDSKKFLKIMFSYNNKELIINETVPNRFSPKSPDKAHLNLHINSLELGDSAVYFCASSQYTGLNDYGYTFGSGTRLTVV.

This clonotype appeared a few times. The gene calls are TRBV30 and TRBJ1-3; D may be TRBD1 (6 bases). V shed 2 bases and J shed 4 bases, with 15 bases lying between them. CDR1 and CDR2 from the germline V gene are GTSNPN and SVGIG (reference sequence). This CDR3 contains 15 residues. The CDR3 sequence: CAWSSLTDRGNTIYF. Written as DNA, the CDR3 is TGTGCCTGGAGTTCCTTAACCGACAGGGGAAACACCATATATTTT.

Only a few counts were recorded for this clonotype. The rearrangement uses TRBV28 and TRBJ2-5; D is possibly TRBD1 (5 bases). Germline V CDR1 and CDR2: MDHEN, SYDVKM. V lost 4 bases and J lost 1, with 16 bases in between. The CDR3 spans 16 residues. In DNA, the CDR3 is TGTGCCAGCAGTTCTTTCGCCCGTGGGGCCCAAGAGACCCAGTACTTC. This translates into CASSSFARGAQETQYF. Supplemented by reference TRBV28 and TRBJ2-5, the full variable domain reads DVKVTQSSRYLVKRTGEKVFLECVQDMDHENMFWYRQDPGLGLRLIYFSYDVKMKEKGDIPEGYSVSREKKERFSLILESASTNQTSMYLCASSSFARGAQETQYFGPGTRLLVL.

The gene calls are TRBV20-1 and TRBJ1-2; D perhaps matches TRBD1 (6 bases). The CDR3 consists of 14 residues. V lost 0 bases and J 6 bases, leaving 14 bases between the germline ends. Per germline, CDR1 DFQATT and CDR2 SNEGSKA (reference sequence). The CDR3 protein is CSARDGRTVDGYTF. The CDR3 DNA is TGCAGTGCTAGAGATGGCAGGACAGTGGATGGCTACACCTTC.

In its sample, this clonotype was seen many times. The chain has TRBV5-1 and TRBJ1-1; no reliable D call. The CDR3 is 14 amino acids. V dropped 3 bases and J dropped 1 base, with 10 bases sitting between them. The V gene's germline CDR1 is SGHRS and CDR2 YFSETQ. CDR3 protein: CASSWTARNTEAFF. In DNA, the CDR3 is TGCGCCAGCAGCTGGACGGCCCGGAACACTGAAGCTTTCTTT.

This clonotype was seen more than once but under ten times. The CDR3 DNA follows: TGCAGTGCTAGAGATACTATCGGGGATTCCTGGAATGAGCAGTTCTTC. It is translated as CSARDTIGDSWNEQFF. V gene TRBV20-1 combines with J gene TRBJ2-1, with TRBD2 as a possible D gene (5 bases). The germline V and J ends were trimmed by 0 bases and 7 bases, with 19 bases remaining between them. Germline CDR1 reads DFQATT; CDR2 reads SNEGSKA (reference sequence). The CDR3 is 16 residues long.

The sample holds a few counts of this clonotype. The chain is built from TRBV5-1 and TRBJ1-4; D remains unclear. Germline CDR1 and CDR2: SGHRS and YFSETQ. Deletions cut 4 bases from V and 5 bases from J, with 9 bases between. This CDR3 has 13 amino acids. In nucleotides, the CDR3 is TGCGCCAGCAGCGCCGACCTAAATGAAAAACTGTTTTTT. Its translation: CASSADLNEKLFF. Based on the CDR3 plus reference TRBV5-1 and TRBJ1-4, the full variable domain is KAGVTQTPRYLIKTRGQQVTLSCSPISGHRSVSWYQQTPGQGLQFLFEYFSETQRNKGNFPGRFSGRQFSNSRSEMNVSTLELGDSALYLCASSADLNEKLFFGSGTQLSVL.

This clonotype was recorded many times. The J gene is TRBJ1-5, the V gene TRBV6-5; D is unclear. Per germline, CDR1 MNHEY and CDR2 SVGAGI. V was trimmed by 2 bases and J by 7 bases, leaving 9 bases between them. The CDR3 covers 13 residues. The CDR3 protein is CASSYGEGQPQHF. DNA of the CDR3: TGTGCCAGCAGTTACGGGGAAGGACAGCCCCAGCATTTT.

In this sample, this clonotype turned up many times. The CDR3 sequence: CASSLYPRGPMDSPLHF. CDR3 sequence (DNA): TGCGCCAGCAGCTTATACCCAAGGGGACCTATGGACTCACCCCTCCACTTT. The J gene is TRBJ1-6, the V gene TRBV5-1; TRBD1 is a possible D gene (5 bases). The germline V gene encodes CDR1 SGHRS and CDR2 YFSETQ. The ends were cut back, 2 bases at V and 10 bases at J, with 22 bases in the middle. The CDR3 is 17 residues long.

This clonotype showed up many times. V and J are TRBV4-1 and TRBJ1-4, with D possibly TRBD1 on 5 matching bases. V shed 0 bases and J shed 6 bases, with 14 bases lying between them. Germline V gene data show CDR1 as MGHRA and CDR2 as YSYEKL. The CDR3 is 16 amino acids. This CDR3 reads CASSQDLGQGDEKLFF. In DNA, the CDR3 is TGCGCCAGCAGCCAAGATCTGGGGCAGGGTGATGAAAAACTGTTTTTT.

This clonotype occurred a few times. The gene calls are TRBV30 and TRBJ1-6; possibly TRBD1 for D (5 bases). Looked up from germline, CDR1 is GTSNPN and CDR2 is SVGIG (reference sequence). V was cut by 5 bases and J by 7 bases, with 12 bases left in between. CDR3 length: 13 residues. CDR3 sequence reads: CAWARDGNSPLHF. In DNA form, the CDR3 reads TGTGCCTGGGCCCGGGACGGGAATTCACCCCTCCACTTT.

This clonotype appeared a few times. The rearrangement uses TRBV24-1 and TRBJ2-2; TRBD2 matches 7 bases. The CDR3 length is 14 residues. V dropped 12 bases and J dropped 4; count of bases not matched to a gene: 10. CDR1 and CDR2 from the germline V gene are KGHDR and SFDVKD. The CDR3 here is CAAQAGSGTGELFF. The CDR3 region has the DNA TGTGCCGCTCAAGCGGGGTCGGGCACCGGGGAGCTGTTTTTT.

This rearrangement joins TRBV20-1 to TRBJ2-7, with TRBD1 as a possible D gene (7 bases). V gave up 5 bases and J gave up 0 bases, with 17 bases separating them. Germline-derived CDR1 and CDR2 are DFQATT and SNEGSKA (reference sequence). The CDR3 extends over 15 amino acids. The CDR3 DNA is TGCAGTGCTCCGAGTGGAGGGGGCGTCTCCTACGAGCAGTACTTC. Translated: CSAPSGGGVSYEQYF.